The 6 T cell receptor beta chains given below trace back to one sample, sequenced in a study of blood T cell repertoires in COVID-19. TCRdb keeps only in-frame clones here, not all; method: immunoSEQ multiplex PCR. The sample yields roughly 300,000 clones, roughly 86% seen once. Sequencing was performed on PBMCs or T cells enriched from blood (not recorded which). Receptors originate from a woman in her thirties who had recovered from COVID-19.

This clone has only a few counts. V and J are TRBV29-1 and TRBJ1-1; 9 bases agree with TRBD1. After removal of 7 bases from V and 0 bases from J, the junction contained 9 bases not matched to a gene. The CDR3 totals 15 residues. Looked up from germline, CDR1 is SQVTM and CDR2 is ANQGSEA. The CDR3, as DNA: TGCAGCGGGGGACAGGGTTGGGGTATGAACACTGAAGCTTTCTTT. Translating gives CSGGQGWGMNTEAFF.

CDR3 DNA: TGTGCCAGCAGTTCCTCGACAGGGGCGCTGCCCTACGAGCAGTACTTC. Translated: CASSSSTGALPYEQYF. The chain carries TRBV28 and TRBJ2-7, with TRBD1 matching over 8 bases. The CDR3 totals 16 residues. V shed 4 bases and J 2 bases; nucleotides not matched to a gene: 10. Germline lookup yields CDR1 MDHEN and CDR2 SYDVKM. Drawing the rest from reference TRBV28 and TRBJ2-7, the complete variable domain is DVKVTQSSRYLVKRTGEKVFLECVQDMDHENMFWYRQDPGLGLRLIYFSYDVKMKEKGDIPEGYSVSREKKERFSLILESASTNQTSMYLCASSSSTGALPYEQYFGPGTRLTVT.

The genes are TRBV27 and TRBJ2-3; 7 nucleotides align to TRBD1. V gave up 6 bases and J gave up 3 bases; unmatched junction bases: 9. The germline V gene encodes CDR1 MNHEY and CDR2 SMNVEV (reference sequence). The CDR3 totals 15 residues. The CDR3 DNA follows: TGTGCCAGCAGCCCCGACAGGGCGTGGACAGATACGCAGTATTTT. Its translation: CASSPDRAWTDTQYF.

The V call is TRBV3-1 (or the pseudogene TRBV3-2), the J call TRBJ1-3, with 8 positions matching TRBD1. CDR1 and CDR2 (germline): LGHDT, YNNKEL (reference sequence). The CDR3 has 16 amino acids. After removal of 4 bases from V and 2 bases from J, the junction contained 7 bases not matched to a gene. The CDR3 region is CASSLNRGETGNTIYF. The CDR3 nucleotides read TGTGCCAGCAGCCTTAACAGGGGGGAAACTGGAAACACCATATATTTT.

The rearrangement joins TRBV10-3 to TRBJ1-2; TRBD1 matches at 7 bases. V was pared by 2 bases and J by 8 bases, with 5 bases of the junction left unmatched. The CDR3 spans 13 residues. Germline CDR1 reads ENHRY; CDR2 reads SYGVKD. The CDR3 spells CAISEGTADGYTF. CDR3 coding DNA: TGTGCCATCAGTGAGGGGACAGCAGACGGCTACACCTTC.

The chain recombines TRBV6-1 with TRBJ1-1, with 9 nucleotides matching TRBD1. The ends lost 3 bases at V and 5 bases at J; junction bases unmatched: 10. The CDR3 runs to 16 residues. Per the germline V gene, CDR1 is MNHNS and CDR2 is SASEGT. CDR3 DNA: TGTGCCAGCAGTGAGGCCCCGGCGGGACAGGGAACTGAAGCTTTCTTT. Translation gives CASSEAPAGQGTEAFF.